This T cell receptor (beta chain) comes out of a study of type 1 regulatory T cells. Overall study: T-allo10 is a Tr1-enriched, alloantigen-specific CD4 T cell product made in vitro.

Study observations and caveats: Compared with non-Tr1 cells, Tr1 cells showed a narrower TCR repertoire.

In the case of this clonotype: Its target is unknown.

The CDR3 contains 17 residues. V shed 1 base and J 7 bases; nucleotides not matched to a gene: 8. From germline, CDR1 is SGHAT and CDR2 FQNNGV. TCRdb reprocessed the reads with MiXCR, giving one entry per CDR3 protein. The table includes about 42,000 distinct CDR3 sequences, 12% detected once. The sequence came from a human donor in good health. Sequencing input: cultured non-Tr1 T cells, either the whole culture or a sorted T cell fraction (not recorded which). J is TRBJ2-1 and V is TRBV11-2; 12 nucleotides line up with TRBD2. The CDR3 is CASSLGGTSGFGNEQFF. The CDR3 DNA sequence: TGTGCCAGCAGCTTAGGGGGGACTAGCGGGTTCGGGAATGAGCAGTTCTTC.